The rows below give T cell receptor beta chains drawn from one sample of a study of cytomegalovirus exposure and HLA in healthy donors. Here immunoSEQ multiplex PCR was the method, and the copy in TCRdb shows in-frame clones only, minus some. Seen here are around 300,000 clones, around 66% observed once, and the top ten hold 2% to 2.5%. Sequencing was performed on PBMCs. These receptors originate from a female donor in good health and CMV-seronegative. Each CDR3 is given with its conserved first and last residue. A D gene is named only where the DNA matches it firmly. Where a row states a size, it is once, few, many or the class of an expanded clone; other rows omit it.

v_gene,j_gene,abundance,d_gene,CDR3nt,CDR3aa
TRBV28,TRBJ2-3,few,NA,TGTGCCAGCAGTTTAATCCCTAGACGGAGCGATACGCAGTATTTT,CASSLIPRRSDTQYF
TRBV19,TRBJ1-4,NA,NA,TGTGCCAGTAGAGCGGAGCCGGCTAATGAAAAACTGTTTTTT,CASRAEPANEKLFF
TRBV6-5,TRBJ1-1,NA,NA,TGTGCCAGCACCCCGGGCCCAGGGGTTGAAGCTTTCTTT,CASTPGPGVEAFF
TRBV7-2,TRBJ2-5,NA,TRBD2,TGTGCCAGCAGCTTTAGCGGGAGTGGATCAGAGACCCAGTACTTC,CASSFSGSGSETQYF
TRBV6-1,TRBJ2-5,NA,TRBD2,TGTGCCAGCAGTCACGCGGGAGGGCTGGAGACCCAGTACTTC,CASSHAGGLETQYF
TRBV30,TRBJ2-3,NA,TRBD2,TGTGCCTGGAGTGTAACTAGCGGCTCCACAGATACGCAGTATTTT,CAWSVTSGSTDTQYF
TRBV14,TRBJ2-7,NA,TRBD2,TGTGCCAGCAGCCAAAGCGGGAGCCTTAGGGGGGAGCAGTACTTC,CASSQSGSLRGEQYF
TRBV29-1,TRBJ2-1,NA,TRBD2,TGCAGCGAGGGCGGAGCGGGAGGGGGGTACAATGAGCAGTTCTTC,CSEGGAGGGYNEQFF
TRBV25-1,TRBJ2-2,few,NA,TGTGCCAGCAGTGAATATGAGGGGGCCGGGGAGCTGTTTTTT,CASSEYEGAGELFF
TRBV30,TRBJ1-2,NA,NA,TGTGCCTGGAGTCTCTCCGCGGACGGAGGTCTCACCTTC,CAWSLSADGGLTF
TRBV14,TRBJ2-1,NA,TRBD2,TGTGCCAGCAGCCACACTAGCGGGCCAACTAGTGAGCAGTTCTTC,CASSHTSGPTSEQFF
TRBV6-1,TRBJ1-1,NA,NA,TGTGCCAGCATGAGGGGGATGACGAACACTGAAGCTTTCTTT,CASMRGMTNTEAFF
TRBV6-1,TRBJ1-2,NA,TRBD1,TGTGCCAGCAGTGAAGGACATTCCGGGACAGGGAACTATGGCTACACCTTC,CASSEGHSGTGNYGYTF
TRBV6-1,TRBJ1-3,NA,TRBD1,TGTGCCAGCAGTGAGCAGGGGGGCATTGGAAACACCATATATTTT,CASSEQGGIGNTIYF
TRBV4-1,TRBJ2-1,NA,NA,TGCGCCAGCAGCCAAGCCGGAGGCTCCTACAATGAGCAGTTCTTC,CASSQAGGSYNEQFF
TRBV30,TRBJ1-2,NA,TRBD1,TGTGCCTGGAGTCTAGGGACAGGGGATGGCTACACCTTC,CAWSLGTGDGYTF
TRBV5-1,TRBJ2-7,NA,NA,TGCGCCAGCAGCCAAACCCAGGGATCCGAGCAGTACTTC,CASSQTQGSEQYF
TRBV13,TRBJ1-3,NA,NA,TGTGCCAGCAGCCACGGACAAACTGGAAACACCATATATTTT,CASSHGQTGNTIYF
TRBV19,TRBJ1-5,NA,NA,TGTGCCAGTAGTACCACTGGTTCTTATAGCAATCAGCCCCAGCATTTT,CASSTTGSYSNQPQHF
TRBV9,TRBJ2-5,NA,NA,TGTGCCAGCAGCCGTCGGGGTTACCAAGAGACCCAGTACTTC,CASSRRGYQETQYF
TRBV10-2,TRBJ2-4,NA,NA,TGCGCCAGCAGTCCCAGAAGGGAGGTCAAAAACATTCAGTACTTC,CASSPRREVKNIQYF
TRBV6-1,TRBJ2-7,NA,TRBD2,TGTGCCAGCAGTGGGGTAGCGGGATCTTACGAGCAGTACTTC,CASSGVAGSYEQYF
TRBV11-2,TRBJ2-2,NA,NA,TGTGCCAGCAGCTTAGTCTCGGCCGGGGAGCTGTTTTTT,CASSLVSAGELFF
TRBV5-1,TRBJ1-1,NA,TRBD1,TGCGCCAGCAGCCCGGACAGGGTAAGAACTGAAGCTTTCTTT,CASSPDRVRTEAFF
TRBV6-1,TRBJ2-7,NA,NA,TGTGCCAGCAGTGATTTAGGCAGCGTCTCCTACGAGCAGTACTTC,CASSDLGSVSYEQYF
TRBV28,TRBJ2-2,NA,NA,TGTGCCAGCAGTTCCCGACTAGGGGGGGCCGGGGAGCTGTTTTTT,CASSSRLGGAGELFF
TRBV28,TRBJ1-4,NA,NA,TGTGCCACCGGCGAAATGGGAGCATCTAATGAAAAACTGTTTTTT,CATGEMGASNEKLFF
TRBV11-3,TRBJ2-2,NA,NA,TGTGCCAGCAGCCCGACTAAAGTGAACACCGGGGAGCTGTTTTTT,CASSPTKVNTGELFF